This T cell receptor (beta chain) was retrieved from a study of T cell responses to AZD1222 COVID-19 vaccine. CDR1 is WNHNN, CDR2 SYGVQD, per germline (reference sequence). The germline V and J ends were trimmed by 3 bases and 0 bases, with 9 bases remaining between them. This CDR3 spans 14 amino acids. As concerns this clone: Antigen: not known.

Study outcomes and limitations: The donor group comprised mostly white British people and more females; the analysis possibly underestimated clonal diversity. Spike-specific TCR depth and breadth grew after two AZD1222 doses.

The table came from immunoSEQ multiplex PCR; TCRdb's copy has only in-frame clones and leaves some out. The table lists under 95,000 clones, about nine tenths of them singletons, with around 3% in the top ten. The sequence came from an adult in good health. Sample: peripheral blood, taken on day 0 of AZD1222 vaccination. The chain is built from TRBV10-1 and TRBJ2-7; D is uncertain. As DNA, the CDR3 is TGCGCCAGCAGTGACCGGGCCGACTCCTACGAGCAGTACTTC. Protein sequence: CASSDRADSYEQYF.